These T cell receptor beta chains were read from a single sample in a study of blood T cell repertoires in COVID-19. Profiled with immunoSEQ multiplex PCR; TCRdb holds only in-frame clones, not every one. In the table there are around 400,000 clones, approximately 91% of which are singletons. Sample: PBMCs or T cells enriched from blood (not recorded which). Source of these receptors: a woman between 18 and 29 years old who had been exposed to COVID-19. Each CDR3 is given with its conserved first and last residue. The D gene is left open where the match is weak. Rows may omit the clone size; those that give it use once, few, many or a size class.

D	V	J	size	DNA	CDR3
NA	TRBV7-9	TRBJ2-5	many	TGTGCCAGCAGCTTAGCGAGTCTAGCGGAGACCCAGTACTTC	CASSLASLAETQYF
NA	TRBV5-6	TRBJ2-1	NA	TGTGCCAGCAGCCACATTAACTCCTACAATGAGCAGTTCTTC	CASSHINSYNEQFF
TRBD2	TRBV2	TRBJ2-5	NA	TGTGCCAGCATTTTACTAGCGGGCCGGGAGACCCAGTACTTC	CASILLAGRETQYF
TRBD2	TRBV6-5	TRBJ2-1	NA	TGTGCCAGCAGTTACTCGACTAGCGGGGCCAACAATGAGCAGTTCTTC	CASSYSTSGANNEQFF
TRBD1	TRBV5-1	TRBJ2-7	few	TGCGCCAGCAGACCTAATGGACAGGGAATATCCTACGAGCAGTACTTC	CASRPNGQGISYEQYF
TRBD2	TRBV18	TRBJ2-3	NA	TGTGCCAGCTCACCGCCGGGACTAGCGAACACAGATACGCAGTATTTT	CASSPPGLANTDTQYF
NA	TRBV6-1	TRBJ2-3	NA	TGTGCCAGCAGTGAGACGGGGGACACAGATACGCAGTATTTT	CASSETGDTDTQYF
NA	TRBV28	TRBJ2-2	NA	TGTGCCAGCAGTTTCTACTCCCTAGAAGTGTCAGGGGAGCTGTTTTTT	CASSFYSLEVSGELFF
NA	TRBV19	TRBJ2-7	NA	TGTGCCAGTAGTATCGGTTCACTGACCTACGAGCAGTACTTC	CASSIGSLTYEQYF
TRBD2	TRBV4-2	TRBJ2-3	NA	TGTGCCAGCAGCCAAGATGGGGGGGGTAGCTCAGATACGCAGTATTTT	CASSQDGGGSSDTQYF
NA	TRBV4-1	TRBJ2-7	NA	TGCGCCAGCAGCCAAGAGCCAGGAAGCTCCTACGAGCAGTACTTC	CASSQEPGSSYEQYF
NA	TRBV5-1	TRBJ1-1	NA	TGCGCCAGCAGCCCAAACATAGACCGTGTGTTCGGGACTGAAGCTTTCTTT	CASSPNIDRVFGTEAFF
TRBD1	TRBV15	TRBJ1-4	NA	TGTGCCACCAGCAGAGATATTGGGACAGTCGACGAAAAACTGTTTTTT	CATSRDIGTVDEKLFF
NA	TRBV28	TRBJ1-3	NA	TGTGCCAGCAGAACTCCAAGCTCTGGAAACACCATATATTTT	CASRTPSSGNTIYF
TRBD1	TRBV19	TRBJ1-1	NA	TGTGCCAGTAGTACCCAGGGGGAGCCGGCCAAAGCTTTCTTT	CASSTQGEPAKAFF
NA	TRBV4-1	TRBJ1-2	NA	TGCGCCAGCAGCCAAGATCGGAAGGGGACTAACTATGGCTACACCTTC	CASSQDRKGTNYGYTF
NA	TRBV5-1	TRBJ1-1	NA	TGCGCCAGCAGCTACAGGGTCTCGGACACTGAAGCTTTCTTT	CASSYRVSDTEAFF
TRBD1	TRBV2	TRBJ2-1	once	TGTGCCAGCAGTAAGACAGGGAGCCCCTACAATGAGCAGTTCTTC	CASSKTGSPYNEQFF
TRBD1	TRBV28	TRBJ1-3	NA	TGTGCCAGCATTTCAGGGGGGTCTGGAAACACCATATATTTT	CASISGGSGNTIYF
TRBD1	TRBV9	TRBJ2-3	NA	TGTGCCAGCAGCTACCGGACAGGGGCGGATACGCAGTATTTT	CASSYRTGADTQYF
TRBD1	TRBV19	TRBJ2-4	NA	TGTGCCAGTAGCTTGGACAGGGGATGGGCCAAAAACATTCAGTACTTC	CASSLDRGWAKNIQYF
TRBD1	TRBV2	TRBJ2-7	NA	TGTGCCAGCAGCTCCGGGACAGGGACCTACGAGCAGTACTTC	CASSSGTGTYEQYF
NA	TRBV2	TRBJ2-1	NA	TGTGCCAGCAGTGAAGACAGGGTAGTTGAGCAGTTCTTC	CASSEDRVVEQFF
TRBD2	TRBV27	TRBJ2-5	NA	TGTGCCAGCAGCGAGATAGCGGGGGCAAGAAGGGCCCAGTACTTC	CASSEIAGARRAQYF
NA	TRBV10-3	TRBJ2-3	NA	TGTGCCATCAGTGACCGCGGGACGGGCACAGATACGCAGTATTTT	CAISDRGTGTDTQYF
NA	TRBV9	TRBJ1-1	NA	TGTGCCAGCAGGAGGGAGCCGGGAGGGCACCGGGAGAACACTGAAGCTTTCTTT	CASRREPGGHRENTEAFF
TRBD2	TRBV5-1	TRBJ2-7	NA	TGCGCCAGCAGCACCGGAGCGGGAGTAAACGAGCAGTACTTC	CASSTGAGVNEQYF
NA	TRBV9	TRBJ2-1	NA	TGTGCCAGCAGCGTAGGACTCCTCAATGAGCAGTTCTTC	CASSVGLLNEQFF
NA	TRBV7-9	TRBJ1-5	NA	TGTGCCAGCAGCTTATTCCCTCTCCAGGGGCCTAACAATCAGCCCCAGCATTTT	CASSLFPLQGPNNQPQHF
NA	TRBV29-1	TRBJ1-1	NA	TGCAGCGTTGACGGTATTGGAGGCGCTTTCTTT	CSVDGIGGAFF
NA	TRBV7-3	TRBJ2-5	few	TGTGCCAGCAGCTTAGTGGCGGAAGAGACCCAGTACTTC	CASSLVAEETQYF
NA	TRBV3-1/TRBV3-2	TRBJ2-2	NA	TGTGCCAGCAGCCAAGGGGTAGCGGTATACACCGGGGAGCTGTTTTTT	CASSQGVAVYTGELFF
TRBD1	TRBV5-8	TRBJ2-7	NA	TGTGCCAGCCTGAGACAGGGAGTATACCACGAGCAGTACTTC	CASLRQGVYHEQYF
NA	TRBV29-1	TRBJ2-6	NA	TGCAGCGTTGATTCAGGGCCTGGGGCCAACGTCCTGACTTTC	CSVDSGPGANVLTF
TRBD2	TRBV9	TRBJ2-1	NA	TGTGCCAGCAGCGAGTCGGGCGGGAGCTCCTACAATGAGCAGTTCTTC	CASSESGGSSYNEQFF
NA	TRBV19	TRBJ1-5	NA	TGTGCCAGTAGTATACACCAGGACAATCAGCCCCAGCATTTT	CASSIHQDNQPQHF
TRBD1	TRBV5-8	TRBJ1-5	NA	TGTGCCAGCAGCTTAATTTGGGGACAGGGGGGAGCTTATAGCAATCAGCCCCAGCATTTT	CASSLIWGQGGAYSNQPQHF
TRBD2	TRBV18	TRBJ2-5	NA	TGTGCCAGCTCCTTCACCGGGGGGACTAGCGGGAGTTTCGAGACCCAGTACTTC	CASSFTGGTSGSFETQYF
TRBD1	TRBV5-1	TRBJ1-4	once	TGCGCCAGCAGCGAACCTAAGGGACAGGGACTTGAAAAACTGTTTTTT	CASSEPKGQGLEKLFF
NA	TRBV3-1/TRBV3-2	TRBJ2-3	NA	TGTGCCAGCAGCCAAAGGGGGAGCACAGATACGCAGTATTTT	CASSQRGSTDTQYF
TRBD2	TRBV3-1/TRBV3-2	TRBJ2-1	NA	TGTGCCAGCAGCCAAAGGACTAGCGCATACAATGAGCAGTTCTTC	CASSQRTSAYNEQFF
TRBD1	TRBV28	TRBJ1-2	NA	TGTGCCAGCAGTTTCCCACCGGGACAGCGGAACTATGGCTACACCTTC	CASSFPPGQRNYGYTF
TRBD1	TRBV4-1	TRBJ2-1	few	TGCGCCAGCAGCCAGGCCGGGACAGGGACTTACAATGAGCAGTTCTTC	CASSQAGTGTYNEQFF
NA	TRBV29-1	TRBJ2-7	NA	TGCAGCGTCCCGGAGATGGGCGAGCAGTACTTC	CSVPEMGEQYF
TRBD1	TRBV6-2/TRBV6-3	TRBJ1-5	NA	TGTGCCAGCAGTGGACAGGGTAGCAAGCCCCAGCATTTT	CASSGQGSKPQHF
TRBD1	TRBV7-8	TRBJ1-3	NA	TGTGCCAGCAGACCGGGACAGGGGGCTCTTTGGGATTTT	CASRPGQGALWDF
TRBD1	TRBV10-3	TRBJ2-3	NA	TGTGCCATCAGCCTAGACAGGGGGCAATCGGATACGCAGTATTTT	CAISLDRGQSDTQYF
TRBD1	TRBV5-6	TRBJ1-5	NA	TGTGCCAGCAGCTTGGGCACGGACAGGGGTTGGGGCAATCAGCCCCAGCATTTT	CASSLGTDRGWGNQPQHF
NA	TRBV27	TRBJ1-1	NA	TGTGCCAGCAGCCTTCAGGGTGGGAACACTGAAGCTTTCTTT	CASSLQGGNTEAFF
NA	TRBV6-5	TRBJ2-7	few	TGTGCCAGCAGTTACGGGCCGGTCTACGAGCAGTACTTC	CASSYGPVYEQYF
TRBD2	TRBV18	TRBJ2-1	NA	TGTGCCAGCTCACCACTCCGACTAGCGGGAGGGTACAATGAGCAGTTCTTC	CASSPLRLAGGYNEQFF
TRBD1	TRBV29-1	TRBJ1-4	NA	TGCAGCGTTGCCTTTCGGGACAGGGTGGAAGAAAAACTGTTTTTT	CSVAFRDRVEEKLFF
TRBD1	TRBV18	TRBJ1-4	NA	TGTGCCAGCTCACCAATTTCACAGGGGATACTGTTTTTT	CASSPISQGILFF
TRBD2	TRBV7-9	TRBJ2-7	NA	TGTGCCAGCAGCAAGGGGACTAGCGGGAAATCGTACGAGCAGTACTTC	CASSKGTSGKSYEQYF
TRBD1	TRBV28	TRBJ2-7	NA	TGTGCCAGCAGTTTACGGGGGACAGGGGCCTACGAGCAGTACTTC	CASSLRGTGAYEQYF
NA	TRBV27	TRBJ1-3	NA	TGTGCCACTTCGACAGGTTCTGGAAACACCATATATTTT	CATSTGSGNTIYF
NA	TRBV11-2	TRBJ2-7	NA	TGTGCCAGCAGTCTCAGGCCCTACGAGCAGTACTTC	CASSLRPYEQYF
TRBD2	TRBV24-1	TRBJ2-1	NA	TGTGCCACCAGTGATTCCGGGACTAGTCACAATGAGCAGTTCTTC	CATSDSGTSHNEQFF
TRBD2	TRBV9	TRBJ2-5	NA	TGTGCCAGCAGCGTAAGGACTAGCGGGGGTTGGGAGACCCAGTACTTC	CASSVRTSGGWETQYF
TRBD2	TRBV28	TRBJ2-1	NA	TGTGCCAGCAGTTTGGTGTTGTTGGGAGGGAATGAGCAGTTCTTC	CASSLVLLGGNEQFF